Detailed here is one T cell receptor beta chain. The CDR3 length is 17 residues. Trimming shortened V by 2 bases and J by 2 bases, and 17 bases separated the two germline ends. This record belongs to a study of read filtering for tumor transcriptome and immune sequencing. About the research overall: Revised staging placed fewer than ten patients in R-ISS I, 15 to 20 in II, about 7 in III. After DNase treatment, RNA was made into whole-transcriptome libraries.

This library used roughly 370 ng RNA and molecular barcoded adaptors spanning alpha/delta and beta/gamma chains. MiXCR was run by TCRdb on the reads, yielding one entry per CDR3 protein. Among 57,000 or so distinct CDR3 sequences listed, about a fifth were seen once. The V call is TRBV12-3 or TRBV12-4, the J call TRBJ2-3; D is perhaps TRBD2 (5 bases). This clonotype was sampled from a donor over 35 with multiple myeloma. The sequenced material came from a population of CD138-negative cells sorted from bone marrow. CDR3: CASSLRRTSDSTDTQYF. CDR3 nucleotide sequence: TGTGCCAGCAGTTTAAGGAGGACCTCGGATTCCACAGATACGCAGTATTTT.